What follows are 32 T cell receptor beta chains derived from one specimen sequenced in a study of molecular identifiers for immune sequencing clone quantification. TCRdb recomputed calls from the PCR reads with MiXCR, one row per CDR3 protein. The table lists just under 650,000 distinct CDR3 sequences, 15% to 20% of them singletons. Sequenced material: naive CD8+ T cells from blood, with Jurkat cell RNA spiked in. Subset described: FACS-sorted CD8+CD4-CCR7+CD45RA+ naive T cells. These receptors were taken from a human donor in good health. Some libraries in this study had Jurkat cell RNA spiked in.

About this clonotype: A read error may be the cause here, since a much bigger clone is one base away. The chain links TRBV28 to TRBJ2-3, with TRBD1 matching over 8 bases. This CDR3 contains 16 residues. V shed 8 bases and J 6 bases; nucleotides not matched to a gene: 16. Per the germline V gene, CDR1 is MDHEN and CDR2 is SYDVKM. The CDR3 reads CASGTGTGGPGDTQYF. In DNA form, the CDR3 reads TGTGCCAGCGGAACCGGGACAGGAGGGCCTGGGGATACGCAGTATTTT. Combining the CDR3 with reference TRBV28 and TRBJ2-3 gives the whole variable domain DVKVTQSSRYLVKRTGEKVFLECVQDMDHENMFWYRQDPGLGLRLIYFSYDVKMKEKGDIPEGYSVSREKKERFSLILESASTNQTSMYLCASGTGTGGPGDTQYFGPGTRLTVL.

This clonotype has at least ten counts. V and J are TRBV11-2 and TRBJ2-7; no firm D call. This CDR3 has 10 residues. The germline V and J ends were trimmed by 5 bases and 4 bases, with 3 bases remaining between them. CDR1 SGHAT and CDR2 FQNNGV come from the germline V gene. CDR3 region: CASSHYEQYF. CDR3 DNA: TGTGCCAGCAGCCATTACGAGCAGTACTTC.

This clonotype was observed at least ten times. The chain uses TRBV29-1 and TRBJ2-7, with D perhaps matching TRBD1 (8 bases). From germline, CDR1 is SQVTM and CDR2 ANQGSEA. V dropped 5 bases and J dropped 4 bases, with 15 bases sitting between them. The CDR3 length is 13 residues. The CDR3 protein is CSVPLQGGYEQYF. DNA for the CDR3: TGCAGCGTTCCGCTACAGGGGGGGTACGAGCAGTACTTC.

The chain links TRBV2 to TRBJ2-3; D remains unclear. Trimming shortened V by 10 bases and J by 4 bases, and 6 bases separated the two germline ends. Germline V gene data show CDR1 as SNHLY and CDR2 as FYNNEI. The CDR3 extends over 10 amino acids. CDR3 DNA sequence: TGTGCCACCCAGGCAGATACGCAGTATTTT. It codes for CATQADTQYF.

This clonotype came up many times. The rearrangement uses TRBV20-1 and TRBJ2-3; maybe TRBD1 (6 bases). V lost 0 bases to trimming and J lost 2 bases, with 18 bases between them. Looked up from germline, CDR1 is DFQATT and CDR2 is SNEGSKA (reference sequence). The CDR3 length is 17 residues. The CDR3 here is CSARENDRSLFTDTQYF. The CDR3 region has the DNA TGCAGTGCTAGAGAAAACGACAGGAGCCTTTTCACAGATACGCAGTATTTT.

This clonotype came up many times. The rearrangement joins TRBV5-4 to TRBJ2-5, with TRBD2 identical over 8 bases. Germline assignment: CDR1 SGHNT and CDR2 YYREEE (reference sequence). The CDR3 sequence is 13 residues long. The V segment lost 9 bases and the J segment 0 bases; nucleotides outside the gene matches: 4. CDR3 in amino acids: CATTSGNQETQYF. The CDR3 nucleotides read TGTGCCACCACTAGCGGAAACCAAGAGACCCAGTACTTC.

Of note for this clonotype: One end of the junction does not line up with germline, which may come from a read error. The genes are TRBV5-6 and TRBJ2-7; unclear D gene. CDR3 length: 15 residues. Germline loops: CDR1 SGHDT, CDR2 YYEEEE. CDR3 in amino acids: CVSSLGRGTPYEQYF. The CDR3 DNA reads as TGTGTCAGCAGCCTGGGCCGAGGAACTCCCTACGAGCAGTACTTC.

J is TRBJ2-1 and V is TRBV4-1; 12 bases match TRBD2. There are 18 residues in the CDR3. CDR1 MGHRA and CDR2 YSYEKL come from the germline V gene. J lost 5 bases, V lost 1 base, and 9 bases had no gene match. CDR3 sequence reads: CASSQAPLAGGPHNEQFF. Written as DNA, the CDR3 is TGCGCCAGCAGCCAAGCCCCCCTAGCGGGGGGGCCCCACAATGAGCAGTTCTTC.

The gene calls are TRBV4-3 and TRBJ1-1; no firm D call. V dropped 0 bases and J dropped 3 bases, with 8 bases sitting between them. The germline gives CDR1 LGHNA, CDR2 YSLEER. The length of the CDR3 is 14 residues. CDR3 sequence (DNA): TGCGCCAGCAGCCAAGAACGGGTGCACACTGAAGCTTTCTTT. Protein sequence: CASSQERVHTEAFF.

This clonotype has ten or more counts. This chain connects TRBV9 to TRBJ2-7; 8 bases line up with TRBD2. V was clipped by 0 bases and J by 4 bases; unmatched bases: 6. The CDR3 has 15 residues. Germline V lookup: CDR1 SGDLS, CDR2 YYNGEE. The CDR3 sequence: CASSVEGGGLYEQYF. The CDR3 bases are TGTGCCAGCAGCGTAGAGGGCGGGGGGCTGTACGAGCAGTACTTC.

This clonotype was seen many times. This chain joins TRBV27 and TRBJ2-7, with D possibly TRBD1 on 6 matching bases. The CDR3 extends over 13 amino acids. The germline gives CDR1 MNHEY, CDR2 SMNVEV (reference sequence). Trimming took off 3 bases at V and 2 bases at J, with 8 bases between the two ends. CDR3 nucleotide sequence: TGTGCCAGCAGTTTGAAGGGGGCCTACGAGCAGTACTTC. This gives the protein CASSLKGAYEQYF.

This clonotype was found many times. The chain has TRBV30 and TRBJ1-1, with D possibly matching TRBD1 (5 bases). The CDR3 loop spans 17 amino acids. Germline V gene lookup returns CDR1 GTSNPN and CDR2 SVGIG (reference sequence). The V end lost 0 bases, the J end lost 4 bases, and 21 bases lay between the germline ends. The CDR3 region is CAWSVHWGSGRTTEAFF. The CDR3 DNA sequence: TGTGCCTGGAGTGTACATTGGGGCAGCGGAAGAACCACTGAAGCTTTCTTT.

This clonotype was detected ten times or more. The chain joins TRBV4-3 to TRBJ2-7; D possibly matches TRBD1 or TRBD2 (6 bases each). CDR1 and CDR2 (germline): LGHNA, YSLEER. CDR3 size: 15 residues. With 3 bases removed from V and 2 bases from J, the gap between germline ends came to 14 bases. CDR3 coding DNA: TGCGCCAGCAGCCAGTCTAAGGGGGGAGCCTACGAGCAGTACTTC. It specifies CASSQSKGGAYEQYF.

This clonotype has a count of ten or more. This chain links TRBV2 with TRBJ1-2; TRBD1 might be the D (5 bases). Trimming left V 8 bases short and J 6 bases short, with 19 bases between. The CDR3 runs to 14 residues. Looked up from germline, CDR1 is SNHLY and CDR2 is FYNNEI. In DNA form, the CDR3 reads TGTGCCAGCCCGAACGGGGCAGGGCCTAATGGCTACACCTTC. Amino acids: CASPNGAGPNGYTF.

As regards this clonotype: A much more abundant neighbour one base away suggests this may be a read error. The rearrangement joins TRBV7-9 to TRBJ1-4; 9 nucleotides match TRBD1. The CDR3 spans 18 residues. CDR1 and CDR2 from the germline V gene are SEHNR and FQNEAQ (reference sequence). CDR3 residues: CASNLPSGTGTTNEKLFF. CDR3 nucleotides: TGTGCCAGCAACTTACCCTCCGGGACAGGGACCACTAATGAAAAACTGTTTTTT.

This clonotype was observed many times. V usage is TRBV7-9 and J usage is TRBJ2-7; 11 bases line up with TRBD2. This CDR3 has 15 residues. V dropped 5 bases and J dropped 5; count of bases not matched to a gene: 8. CDR1 and CDR2 from the germline V gene are SEHNR and FQNEAQ (reference sequence). CDR3 amino acids: CASSPRLAGSDEQYF. The DNA of the CDR3 is TGTGCCAGCAGCCCGAGACTAGCGGGATCCGACGAGCAGTACTTC. The whole variable domain, filled in from reference TRBV7-9 and TRBJ2-7, reads DTGVSQNPRHKITKRGQNVTFRCDPISEHNRLYWYRQTLGQGPEFLTYFQNEAQLEKSRLLSDRFSAERPKGSFSTLEIQRTEQGDSAMYLCASSPRLAGSDEQYFGPGTRLTVT.

This rearrangement joins TRBV7-9 to TRBJ2-5; 8 positions match TRBD1. This CDR3 is 17 amino acids long. Germline V CDR1 and CDR2: SEHNR, FQNEAQ (reference sequence). V lost 5 bases and J lost 4; bases outside the gene matches: 15. CDR3: CASSRPDTGTGTETQYF. The CDR3 region has the DNA TGTGCCAGCAGCCGCCCCGACACCGGGACAGGTACAGAGACCCAGTACTTC.

This clonotype has at least ten counts. The V call is TRBV12-3 or TRBV12-4, the J call TRBJ2-2; D uncertain. The CDR3 sequence is 15 residues long. Trimming removed 6 bases from V and 3 bases from J, with 14 bases in between. The CDR3, as DNA: TGTGCCAGCAGCCTCAGTTGGCCCTACACCGGGGAGCTGTTTTTT. This sequence encodes CASSLSWPYTGELFF.

Concerning this clonotype itself: The conserved phenylalanine or tryptophan normally closing the CDR3 is absent here, so this likely arose from a read error. V is TRBV6-5 and J is TRBJ1-4, with 9 bases lining up with TRBD1. V lost 5 bases to trimming and J lost 6 bases; unmatched junction nucleotides: 10. The CDR3 length is 16 residues. In germline, CDR1 is MNHEY, CDR2 SVGAGI. The CDR3 region has the DNA TGTGCCAGCAGTCGGGGGGTGGGACAGGGTTATGAAAAACTGTTTCTT. The encoded protein is CASSRGVGQGYEKLFL.

There are many counts of this clonotype. V usage is TRBV4-1 and J usage is TRBJ2-5, with D unclear. The germline CDR1 and CDR2 sequences are MGHRA and YSYEKL. The CDR3 totals 17 residues. Trimming removed 5 bases from V and 0 bases from J, with 19 bases in between. As DNA, the CDR3 is TGCGCCAGCAGCGCAAGTTCCCCCGACCTAAACCAAGAGACCCAGTACTTC. It yields the protein CASSASSPDLNQETQYF.

In regard to this clonotype: This may come from a read error, since a much larger clone is one base off. This chain uses TRBV20-1 with TRBJ2-5; D is undetermined. Germline loops: CDR1 DFQATT, CDR2 SNEGSKA (reference sequence). The CDR3 totals 14 residues. CDR3 in DNA: TGCAGTGCTAGAGTGACAAGGACCCAAGAGACCCAGCACTTC. It encodes CSARVTRTQETQHF.

This clonotype showed up many times. J is TRBJ2-7 and V is TRBV5-1; 12 nucleotides match TRBD1. J gave up 7 bases and V 2 bases, and 7 bases lay outside the gene matches. This CDR3 comprises 15 residues. Germline V gene data show CDR1 as SGHRS and CDR2 as YFSETQ. CDR3 protein: CASSLYRDRGLEQYF. The CDR3 bases are TGCGCCAGCAGCTTATACCGGGACAGGGGGCTTGAGCAGTACTTC.

On this clonotype: It may be a read error: a sequence one base away is much more abundant. This chain connects TRBV19 to TRBJ2-2; D is possibly TRBD1 (6 bases). CDR1 and CDR2 (germline): LNHDA, SQIVND (reference sequence). The CDR3 covers 16 residues. DNA for the CDR3: TGTGCCAGTAGTACCAAGACAGGAGGAAACACCGGGGAGCCGTTTTTT. This codes for CASSTKTGGNTGEPFF. Complete variable domain (other parts from reference TRBV19 and TRBJ2-2): DGGITQSPKYLFRKEGQNVTLSCEQNLNHDAMYWYRQDPGQGLRLIYYSQIVNDFQKGDIAEGYSVSREKKESFPLTVTSAQKNPTAFYLCASSTKTGGNTGEPFFGEGSRLTVL.

This clonotype was recorded at least ten times. J is TRBJ2-1 and V is TRBV7-3; 9 bases are a match to TRBD2. CDR1 and CDR2 from the germline V gene are SGHTA and FQGTGA. The CDR3 has 19 residues. The V and J ends lost 1 base and 7 bases, in that order; junction bases with no gene match: 17. CDR3 sequence (DNA): TGTGCCAGCAGCTTAATTCCCGTTGTCGGTAGCGGGAGTAAGAATGAGCAGTTCTTC. Protein product: CASSLIPVVGSGSKNEQFF.

At least ten counts were recorded for this clonotype. The V gene is TRBV4-3, the J gene TRBJ2-7; D is uncertain. This CDR3 region has 13 residues. V dropped 1 base and J dropped 3 bases, with 7 bases sitting between them. Germline loops: CDR1 LGHNA, CDR2 YSLEER. The CDR3 protein is CASSQGRNYEQYF. The CDR3 bases are TGCGCCAGCAGCCAAGGTCGAAACTACGAGCAGTACTTC.

This chain links TRBV6-2 or TRBV6-3 with TRBJ2-7; D uncertain. Per the germline V gene, CDR1 is MNHEY and CDR2 is SVGEGT. The V and J ends lost 4 bases and 2 bases respectively, with 15 bases between them. CDR3 length: 15 residues. CDR3 DNA sequence: TGTGCCAGCAGTTCCCCTGACACGTTCACCTACGAGCAGTACTTC. It is translated as CASSSPDTFTYEQYF.

V is TRBV4-3 and J is TRBJ2-3, with 9 bases lining up with TRBD1. CDR1 is LGHNA and CDR2 is YSLEER in the germline V gene. This CDR3 is built from 18 residues. V lost 0 bases to trimming and J lost 6 bases; unmatched junction nucleotides: 13. CDR3 nucleotide sequence: TGCGCCAGCAGCCAAGATAGACCCGGGACAGGGATTCAGGATACGCAGTATTTT. This translates into CASSQDRPGTGIQDTQYF.

The chain combines TRBV19 with TRBJ2-5, with a possible D match to TRBD1 (6 bases). V was shortened by 1 base and J by 5 bases, with 8 bases between the two germline ends. Germline V gene lookup returns CDR1 LNHDA and CDR2 SQIVND (reference sequence). CDR3 length: 13 amino acids. In DNA, the CDR3 is TGTGCCAGTAGTATAGCAGGGGTGGAGACCCAGTACTTC. Translating it yields CASSIAGVETQYF.

This clonotype was seen more than once but under ten times. The chain links TRBV19 to TRBJ2-2; D may correspond to TRBD1 or TRBD2 (7 bases each). The CDR3 runs 16 residues. The V end was cut by 7 bases, the J end by 8 bases, with 23 bases between. CDR1 and CDR2 from the germline V gene are LNHDA and SQIVND (reference sequence). The CDR3 sequence: CASKGGATGILGELFF. The CDR3 DNA reads TGTGCCAGTAAAGGGGGGGCGACAGGGATTCTAGGGGAGCTGTTTTTT.

Ten or more counts support this clonotype. The chain joins TRBV11-2 to TRBJ2-7; D is unclear. Per germline, CDR1 SGHAT and CDR2 FQNNGV. This CDR3 has 12 amino acids. V lost 5 bases and J 5 bases, leaving 10 bases between the germline ends. The CDR3: CASSPRQHEQYF. The CDR3 nucleotides are TGTGCCAGCAGCCCCCGACAACACGAGCAGTACTTC.

In regard to this clonotype: One base away lies a much larger clone, so this may be a sequencing read error. The chain uses TRBV6-5 and TRBJ2-2; tentatively, D is TRBD2 (5 bases). Looked up from germline, CDR1 is MNHEY and CDR2 is SVGAGI. The CDR3 length is 15 residues. CDR3 bases: TGTGCCAGCAGTTACTCGAGGCAGAACACCGGGAAGCTGTTTTTT. Translated: CASSYSRQNTGKLFF.

Points on this clonotype: The limits of the CDR3 on the DNA are not certain, so only TCRdb's listed CDR3 is given. V is TRBV7-5 and J is TRBJ1-1; the D segment call TRBD1 is taken from the table without a DNA check. TRBV7-5 is a known pseudogene. The CDR3 is 14 residues long, counting both termini. CDR3 sequence reads: CISVPAGGGTEAFF.